A selection of T cell receptor beta chains follows, all from one sample in a study of blood T cell repertoires in COVID-19. The repertoire was sequenced with immunoSEQ multiplex PCR; TCRdb's copy has only in-frame clones and lacks some. The table shows about 170,000 clones, with around nine tenths occurring only once. Sequencing was carried out using peripheral blood. The origin of the receptors is a woman older than 75 with COVID-19, enrolled during active disease. Both conserved end residues are part of each CDR3. A D gene is named only where the DNA matches it firmly. Clone size, where shown, is once, few, many, or a class for clones that have expanded.

-	-	TRBJ2-7	TRBV28	CAICRVSYEQYF	TGTGCCATATGCAGGGTTTCCTACGAGCAGTACTTC
-	-	TRBJ1-4	TRBV3-1/TRBV3-2	CASSPGGEKLFF	TGTGCCAGCAGCCCGGGAGGTGAAAAACTGTTTTTT
-	-	TRBJ1-1	TRBV19	CASTLGRVNTEAFF	TGTGCCAGTACCCTAGGGAGGGTGAACACTGAAGCTTTCTTT
TRBD1	-	TRBJ1-1	TRBV20-1	CSARDRASTEAFF	TGCAGTGCTCGTGACAGGGCGAGCACTGAAGCTTTCTTT
TRBD1	-	TRBJ2-2	TRBV5-6	CASSPLGTGANTGELFF	TGTGCCAGCAGCCCCCTCGGGACAGGCGCGAACACCGGGGAGCTGTTTTTT
-	-	TRBJ1-2	TRBV5-1	CASSSNPPRRGGYTF	TGCGCCAGCAGCTCCAATCCACCTCGCAGGGGAGGCTACACCTTC
-	-	TRBJ1-4	TRBV10-3	CAISESQDSEKLFF	TGTGCCATCAGTGAGTCGCAGGATTCTGAAAAACTGTTTTTT
-	-	TRBJ1-5	TRBV29-1	CSVVSGPDQPQHF	TGCAGCGTTGTATCAGGGCCAGATCAGCCCCAGCATTTT
-	-	TRBJ2-3	TRBV19	CASSKEFMNTQYF	TGTGCCAGTAGTAAGGAGTTCATGAATACGCAGTATTTT
-	-	TRBJ2-5	TRBV19	CASSRSGSQETQYF	TGTGCCAGTAGTAGATCCGGGTCACAAGAGACCCAGTACTTC
-	-	TRBJ2-2	TRBV29-1	CSGRPGLNTGELFF	TGCAGCGGGAGACCGGGACTGAACACCGGGGAGCTGTTTTTT
-	-	TRBJ2-2	TRBV19	CASSPRVAGELFF	TGTGCCAGTAGTCCCAGGGTTGCCGGGGAGCTGTTTTTT
-	-	TRBJ2-1	TRBV24-1	CATGGGSGTGTPNEQFF	TGTGCCACTGGGGGGGGATCTGGGACAGGAACCCCCAATGAGCAGTTCTTC
TRBD1	-	TRBJ2-2	TRBV28	CASRSQGAMVTGELFF	TGTGCCAGCAGGAGTCAGGGGGCTATGGTCACCGGGGAGCTGTTTTTT
TRBD1	-	TRBJ1-5	TRBV6-6	CASSRGGNNQPQHF	TGTGCCAGCAGTCGAGGGGGCAACAATCAGCCCCAGCATTTT
TRBD1	-	TRBJ2-1	TRBV27	CASSSNRGRGNEQFF	TGTGCCAGCAGTTCCAACAGGGGGCGCGGGAATGAGCAGTTCTTC
-	-	TRBJ1-5	TRBV19	CASNVRGAGGQPQHF	TGTGCCAGTAACGTCCGGGGCGCCGGAGGGCAGCCCCAGCATTTT
TRBD2	once	TRBJ2-2	TRBV5-4	CASSLSSGKNTGELFF	TGTGCCAGCAGCTTGTCTAGCGGGAAGAACACCGGGGAGCTGTTTTTT
TRBD1	-	TRBJ1-6	TRBV27	CASRRDSDNSPLHF	TGTGCCAGCCGGAGGGACAGCGATAATTCACCCCTCCACTTT
TRBD1	-	TRBJ1-2	TRBV5-4	CASSFENEDRGYGYTF	TGTGCCAGCAGCTTCGAAAACGAGGACAGGGGCTATGGCTACACCTTC
-	-	TRBJ2-7	TRBV9	CASSVASDSVNEQYF	TGTGCCAGCAGCGTAGCGAGCGATTCAGTCAACGAGCAGTACTTC
TRBD1	-	TRBJ1-3	TRBV5-4	CASSLAGQNSGNTIYF	TGTGCCAGCAGCTTGGCGGGACAGAACTCTGGAAACACCATATATTTT
-	-	TRBJ1-4	TRBV5-4	CASSLELGAGEKLFF	TGTGCCAGCAGCTTGGAATTGGGAGCGGGTGAAAAACTGTTTTTT
-	-	TRBJ2-2	TRBV29-1	CSVGGHNTGELFF	TGCAGCGTGGGAGGACACAACACCGGGGAGCTGTTTTTT
TRBD1	-	TRBJ1-5	TRBV29-1	CSFNTGVNQPQHF	TGCAGCTTTAATACAGGGGTGAATCAGCCCCAGCATTTT
TRBD1	-	TRBJ2-2	TRBV3-1/TRBV3-2	CASRGQGNTGELFF	TGTGCCAGCAGGGGACAGGGGAACACCGGGGAGCTGTTTTTT
TRBD2	few	TRBJ2-2	TRBV28	CASSLWAGTRDTGELFF	TGTGCCAGCAGTTTATGGGCCGGGACTAGGGACACCGGGGAGCTGTTTTTT
-	few	TRBJ1-1	TRBV18	CASSPPDIRGTEAFF	TGTGCCAGCTCACCACCCGACATTCGGGGCACTGAAGCTTTCTTT
TRBD1	-	TRBJ1-5	TRBV28	CASSPTGVRGQPQHF	TGTGCCAGCAGTCCGACAGGGGTAAGAGGCCAGCCCCAGCATTTT
-	-	TRBJ2-5	TRBV5-1	CASSSQGLSQETQYF	TGCGCCAGCAGCTCCCAGGGATTATCTCAAGAGACCCAGTACTTC
TRBD2	-	TRBJ2-1	TRBV11-3	CASSSGLAGPNNEQFF	TGTGCCAGCAGCTCGGGACTAGCGGGACCCAACAATGAGCAGTTCTTC
-	-	TRBJ2-7	TRBV15	CATSRDWGGSYEQYF	TGTGCCACCAGCAGAGATTGGGGGGGCAGCTACGAGCAGTACTTC
-	-	TRBJ2-3	TRBV12-3/TRBV12-4	CASSLYARDTQYF	TGTGCCAGCAGTTTATACGCCAGAGATACGCAGTATTTT
-	-	TRBJ1-1	TRBV28	CASSLWGAGMNTEAFF	TGTGCCAGCAGTTTATGGGGGGCAGGGATGAACACTGAAGCTTTCTTT
TRBD2	-	TRBJ2-7	TRBV15	CATSREPKGLAAFSYEQYF	TGTGCCACCAGCAGAGAACCTAAGGGACTAGCGGCTTTCTCCTACGAGCAGTACTTC
TRBD1	-	TRBJ1-1	TRBV9	CASSVEGTGGAGAFF	TGTGCCAGCAGCGTAGAAGGGACAGGGGGCGCGGGGGCTTTCTTT
TRBD2	-	TRBJ2-3	TRBV4-1	CASSRGLAGEDTQYF	TGCGCCAGCAGCCGGGGACTAGCGGGAGAAGATACGCAGTATTTT
TRBD1	-	TRBJ2-1	TRBV5-1	CASTHRGTGTNEQFF	TGCGCCAGCACCCATAGGGGGACAGGGACTAATGAGCAGTTCTTC